A selection of T cell receptor beta chains follows, all from one sample in a study of shared clonotypes between healthy human individuals. The table came from immunoSEQ multiplex PCR; TCRdb's copy has only in-frame clones and leaves some out. Among about 2.1 million clones listed, 85% to 95% were seen once. The sample taken for sequencing was naive CD8+ T cells from PBMCs. These receptors were obtained from a man aged 18 to 30 in good health. Some clones in this sample may be carry-over from other donors' samples. The CDR3 runs from the conserved cysteine through the conserved F or W. A D gene is named only where the DNA matches it firmly. A row's size may be missing; if present it is once, few, many or a size class.

CDR3 | DNA | J | length | V | size | D
CASSLGRSTDTQYF | TGTGCCAGCAGCTTAGGTCGGAGCACAGATACGCAGTATTTT | TRBJ2-3 | 14 | TRBV13 | NA | NA
CASSQSGQESSYEQYF | TGTGCCAGCAGCCAGTCGGGACAGGAGTCTTCCTACGAGCAGTACTTC | TRBJ2-7 | 16 | TRBV21-1 | NA | NA
CASSLRTKETLLATQYF | TGTGCCAGCAGCTTGCGAACTAAGGAAACACTTCTAGCGACCCAGTACTTC | TRBJ2-5 | 17 | TRBV5-6 | NA | NA
CASENGGTSTNEQFF | TGTGCCAGTGAGAACGGAGGGACTAGCACCAATGAGCAGTTCTTC | TRBJ2-1 | 15 | TRBV19 | once | TRBD2
CASSMRRQLNTEAFF | TGTGCCAGTAGTATGAGGAGGCAGTTGAACACTGAAGCTTTCTTT | TRBJ1-1 | 15 | TRBV19 | NA | NA
CASSYSSSRVYEQYF | TGTGCCAGCAGTTACTCGTCCAGCAGGGTCTACGAGCAGTACTTC | TRBJ2-7 | 15 | TRBV6-5 | NA | NA
CASKGVGNTEAFF | TGTGCCAGCAAAGGGGTCGGGAACACTGAAGCTTTCTTT | TRBJ1-1 | 13 | TRBV28 | NA | NA
CASSDSLEAFF | TGTGCCAGCAGTGACAGTCTCGAAGCTTTCTTT | TRBJ1-1 | 11 | TRBV6-5 | NA | NA
CASAVLVEETQYF | TGTGCCAGCGCGGTACTAGTGGAAGAGACCCAGTACTTC | TRBJ2-5 | 13 | TRBV27 | once | NA
CASTMSQLNQPQHF | TGTGCCAGCACTATGTCACAGCTCAATCAGCCCCAGCATTTT | TRBJ1-5 | 14 | TRBV28 | NA | NA
CASTYRAGYEQYF | TGTGCCAGCACCTACAGGGCCGGATACGAGCAGTACTTC | TRBJ2-7 | 13 | TRBV27 | NA | NA
CASSPDNEQFF | TGTGCCAGCAGCCCTGACAATGAGCAGTTCTTC | TRBJ2-1 | 11 | TRBV2 | NA | NA
CATSREVRQNTGELFF | TGTGCCACCAGCAGAGAAGTAAGGCAGAACACCGGGGAGCTGTTTTTT | TRBJ2-2 | 16 | TRBV15 | NA | NA
CASSLSSGKLFF | TGTGCCAGCAGTTTATCTTCAGGGAAACTGTTTTTT | TRBJ1-4 | 12 | TRBV28 | NA | NA
CASSAGADPRANYGYTF | TGTGCCAGCAGCGCAGGGGCGGACCCCCGAGCTAACTATGGCTACACCTTC | TRBJ1-2 | 17 | TRBV9 | once | NA
CASSYGTYNEQFF | TGTGCCAGTAGTTACGGGACCTACAATGAGCAGTTCTTC | TRBJ2-1 | 13 | TRBV19 | few | NA
CASREYGQGNSPLHF | TGCGCCAGCAGAGAGTACGGGCAGGGGAATTCACCCCTCCACTTT | TRBJ1-6 | 15 | TRBV4-1 | NA | NA
CASSSRVTDTQYF | TGTGCCAGCAGTTCAAGGGTAACAGATACGCAGTATTTT | TRBJ2-3 | 13 | TRBV27 | NA | NA
CAQRLAGVTGSYNEQFF | TGTGCTCAGCGACTAGCGGGAGTTACTGGCTCCTACAATGAGCAGTTCTTC | TRBJ2-1 | 17 | TRBV7-9 | NA | TRBD2
CASSLAALNGYTF | TGTGCCAGCAGCTTGGCCGCTCTGAATGGCTACACCTTC | TRBJ1-2 | 13 | TRBV5-5 | NA | NA
CASSPTSGDPTGGNEQFF | TGCGCCAGCAGCCCGACTAGCGGGGACCCCACCGGAGGCAATGAGCAGTTCTTC | TRBJ2-1 | 18 | TRBV5-1 | NA | TRBD2
CASSVDGSSGNTIYF | TGTGCCAGCAGCGTAGATGGCAGCTCTGGAAACACCATATATTTT | TRBJ1-3 | 15 | TRBV9 | NA | NA
CASSTGIGNSYEQYF | TGTGCCAGTAGTACGGGAATAGGAAACTCCTACGAGCAGTACTTC | TRBJ2-7 | 15 | TRBV19 | NA | NA
CASSLRGEGPGQPQHF | TGTGCCAGCAGTTTACGGGGGGAGGGACCGGGTCAGCCCCAGCATTTT | TRBJ1-5 | 16 | TRBV28 | NA | NA
CASCRAVNEQFF | TGTGCCAGCTGCAGGGCGGTCAATGAGCAGTTCTTC | TRBJ2-1 | 12 | TRBV28 | NA | NA
CASSLGVSGRGREQYF | TGTGCCAGCAGCTTAGGCGTGTCGGGCAGGGGGCGAGAGCAGTACTTC | TRBJ2-7 | 16 | TRBV13 | NA | TRBD1
CASSQMGQGGTEAFF | TGTGCCAGCAGCCAGATGGGGCAGGGGGGGACTGAAGCTTTCTTT | TRBJ1-1 | 15 | TRBV13 | NA | TRBD1
CASSQERAGGEAFF | TGTGCCAGCAGCCAAGAAAGGGCAGGCGGAGAAGCTTTCTTT | TRBJ1-1 | 14 | TRBV14 | NA | NA
CASSLGAPGANVLTF | TGTGCCAGCAGCTTAGGGGCGCCTGGGGCCAACGTCCTGACTTTC | TRBJ2-6 | 15 | TRBV13 | NA | NA
CASSTGGAKELFF | TGTGCCAGCTCCACGGGGGGCGCGAAGGAACTGTTTTTT | TRBJ1-4 | 13 | TRBV13 | few | NA
CASSPIGAGSYNEQFF | TGTGCCAGCAGCCCCATCGGGGCAGGCTCCTACAATGAGCAGTTCTTC | TRBJ2-1 | 16 | TRBV7-3 | once | NA
CASRQFGAGGLETQYF | TGTGCCAGCAGACAGTTCGGGGCGGGAGGGCTGGAGACCCAGTACTTC | TRBJ2-5 | 16 | TRBV27 | NA | TRBD2
CASLPPGQGTYEQYF | TGTGCCAGCCTCCCCCCGGGACAGGGTACCTACGAGCAGTACTTC | TRBJ2-7 | 15 | TRBV7-9 | NA | TRBD1
CASSFRSTNYEQYF | TGTGCCAGCAGTTTTAGGTCGACAAACTACGAGCAGTACTTC | TRBJ2-7 | 14 | TRBV28 | once | NA
CASSGGGFYEQYF | TGTGCCAGCAGTGGGGGGGGCTTCTACGAGCAGTACTTC | TRBJ2-7 | 13 | TRBV6-5 | NA | NA
CASSSRPAVGFGNQPQHF | TGTGCCAGCTCCTCCCGGCCAGCTGTTGGTTTTGGTAATCAGCCCCAGCATTTT | TRBJ1-5 | 18 | TRBV28 | NA | NA